One and the same sample provided the 30 T cell receptor beta chains below, sequenced in a study of T cells of healthy individuals. TCRdb redid the calling of the 5' RACE reads with MiXCR, one entry per CDR3 protein. Altogether about 53,000 distinct CDR3 sequences are present, roughly 14% being singletons, with the ten largest covering roughly a sixth. The receptor source for this set is a human donor in good health.

This clonotype was detected many times. This rearrangement joins TRBV6-6 to TRBJ2-3; possible D gene TRBD2, 6 bases. The germline V gene has CDR1 MNHNY and CDR2 SVGAGI (reference sequence). The CDR3 consists of 16 residues. The V gene lost 2 bases and the J gene lost 3 bases, with 15 bases spanning the gap. CDR3 DNA sequence: TGTGCCAGCAGTTACGGCGAGGCGGGACGAACAGATACGCAGTATTTT. It codes for CASSYGEAGRTDTQYF.

The V call is TRBV5-4, the J call TRBJ1-2; D perhaps matches TRBD1 (6 bases). The V gene's germline CDR1 is SGHNT and CDR2 YYREEE (reference sequence). The CDR3 is made up of 14 amino acids. Trimming stripped 4 bases from V and 4 bases from J, with 14 bases between. CDR3 amino acids: CASSTLQGAYGYTF. The CDR3 DNA reads TGTGCCAGCAGCACATTACAGGGCGCCTATGGCTACACCTTC. Full variable domain (rest looked up from reference TRBV5-4 and TRBJ1-2): ETGVTQSPTHLIKTRGQQVTLRCSSQSGHNTVSWYQQALGQGPQFIFQYYREEENGRGNFPPRFSGLQFPNYSSELNVNALELDDSALYLCASSTLQGAYGYTFGSGTRLTVV.

This clonotype was counted only a few times. The chain has TRBV4-3 and TRBJ1-1; 8 bases match TRBD1. The J segment lost 3 bases and the V segment lost 3 bases, leaving 6 bases of the junction unmatched. Germline CDR1 reads LGHNA; CDR2 reads YSLEER. This CDR3 is built from 15 residues. The CDR3 spells CASSHGQGMDTEAFF. For the CDR3, the DNA is TGCGCCAGCAGCCATGGACAGGGCATGGACACTGAAGCTTTCTTT.

This clonotype was detected ten times or more. V gene TRBV28 combines with J gene TRBJ1-5, with a weak D call TRBD1 (6 bases). With 1 base removed from V and 0 bases from J, the gap between germline ends came to 13 bases. CDR1 is MDHEN and CDR2 is SYDVKM in the germline V gene. This CDR3 comprises 17 residues. The CDR3 spells CASSLYGTHNSNQPQHF. For the CDR3, the DNA is TGTGCCAGCAGTTTATACGGGACACATAATAGCAATCAGCCCCAGCATTTT.

Concerning this clonotype itself: A much bigger clone sits one base away, suggesting this may be a read error. The CDR3 loop reads CAGSSKRQGGTGELFF. As DNA, the CDR3 is TGCGCCGGCAGCTCCAAGAGACAGGGAGGCACCGGGGAGCTGTTTTTT. The chain links TRBV5-1 to TRBJ2-2, with D perhaps matching TRBD1 (7 bases). Germline CDR1 and CDR2: SGHRS and YFSETQ. The length of the CDR3 is 16 residues.

V gene TRBV7-2 combines with J gene TRBJ1-2; D is unresolved. The CDR3 covers 14 residues. In germline, CDR1 is SGHTA, CDR2 FQGNSA. Trimming left V 4 bases short and J 1 base short, with 10 bases between. CDR3 region: CASSSDGSNYGYTF. In nucleotides, the CDR3 is TGTGCCAGCAGCTCGGACGGGAGTAACTATGGCTACACCTTC.

This clonotype was found many times. The genes are TRBV7-9 and TRBJ1-6; D not resolved. The CDR3 totals 13 residues. The germline CDR1 and CDR2 sequences are SEHNR and FQNEAQ (reference sequence). V was trimmed by 0 bases and J by 10 bases, leaving 7 bases between them. The CDR3, as DNA: TGTGCCAGCAGCTTAGCGGGCGCGTCACCCCTCCACTTT. It encodes CASSLAGASPLHF.

In its sample, this clonotype was seen a few times. V gene TRBV4-1 combines with J gene TRBJ2-3, with D perhaps matching TRBD1 or TRBD2 (5 bases each). V lost 0 bases and J 2 bases, leaving 15 bases between the germline ends. Germline V gives CDR1 MGHRA, CDR2 YSYEKL. The CDR3 is made up of 17 amino acids. This chain's CDR3 is CASSQEAGTGFTDTQYF. For the CDR3, the DNA is TGCGCCAGCAGCCAAGAGGCCGGGACGGGGTTCACAGATACGCAGTATTTT.

This clonotype occurred many times. The rearrangement links TRBV2 to TRBJ2-7; D might be TRBD1 (6 bases). The CDR3 has 13 amino acids. CDR1 is SNHLY, CDR2 FYNNEI, per germline. V was pared by 8 bases and J by 2 bases, with 13 bases between. In DNA form, the CDR3 reads TGTGCCAGCGAGGGACACTCTACCTACGAGCAGTACTTC. It yields the protein CASEGHSTYEQYF.

Comment on this clonotype: The CDR3 ends on some other residue instead of the conserved phenylalanine or tryptophan, so this is likely a read error. The J gene is TRBJ2-1, the V gene TRBV29-1; no clear D. Germline values: CDR1 SQVTM, CDR2 ANQGSEA. V lost 2 bases and J lost 6, with 11 bases in between. This CDR3 has 13 residues. CDR3 bases: TGCAGCGTTGAAAGAGGAGACGTCAATGAGCAGTTCCTC. This sequence encodes CSVERGDVNEQFL.

J is TRBJ2-5 and V is TRBV5-1, with D hard to call. This CDR3 contains 15 residues. V lost 1 base to trimming and J lost 9 bases, with 19 bases between them. CDR1 and CDR2 (germline): SGHRS, YFSETQ. The CDR3 DNA reads as TGCGCCAGCAGCTTGTACGTTGGAGAGTCTCCCGCCCAGTACTTC. It encodes CASSLYVGESPAQYF.

This chain joins TRBV20-1 and TRBJ1-1, with D tentatively TRBD1 (5 bases). Per the germline V gene, CDR1 is DFQATT and CDR2 is SNEGSKA (reference sequence). Trimming took off 3 bases at V and 0 bases at J, with 11 bases between the two ends. This CDR3 is built from 14 residues. CDR3 amino acids: CSARWGSMNTEAFF. The CDR3 nucleotides read TGCAGTGCTAGGTGGGGGTCCATGAACACTGAAGCTTTCTTT.

This clonotype was detected a few times. The rearrangement links TRBV27 to TRBJ2-7, with 9 bases fitting TRBD2. The CDR3 extends over 15 amino acids. With V trimmed by 2 bases and J by 4 bases, 6 bases remained unmatched. Germline V CDR1 and CDR2: MNHEY, SMNVEV (reference sequence). DNA of the CDR3: TGTGCCAGCAGTTTAAGACTAGCGGACATTTACGAGCAGTACTTC. It codes for CASSLRLADIYEQYF.

This clonotype has a handful of counts. This chain uses TRBV4-3 with TRBJ2-3; the D gene is possibly TRBD2 (6 bases). The CDR3 length is 16 residues. The V end was cut by 0 bases, the J end by 3 bases, with 13 bases between. Germline V gene lookup returns CDR1 LGHNA and CDR2 YSLEER. The CDR3 reads CASSQDLGGRTDTQYF. CDR3 sequence (DNA): TGCGCCAGCAGCCAAGATCTTGGGGGGAGAACAGATACGCAGTATTTT.

This chain uses TRBV30 with TRBJ2-3, with TRBD2 matching 7 bases. CDR3 length equals 12 residues. Germline V gives CDR1 GTSNPN, CDR2 SVGIG (reference sequence). Unmatched junction bases numbered 0, after V lost 5 bases and J lost 1 base. CDR3 sequence (DNA): TGTGCCTGGCGGGGGGGCACAGATACGCAGTATTTT. As protein: CAWRGGTDTQYF.

The gene calls are TRBV5-1 and TRBJ1-2; D perhaps matches TRBD1 (6 bases). The CDR3 covers 15 residues. V was shortened by 4 bases and J by 4 bases, with 17 bases between the two germline ends. Germline CDR1 SGHRS, CDR2 YFSETQ. CDR3 sequence: CASSPKQGVSYGYTF. In nucleotides, the CDR3 is TGCGCCAGCAGCCCAAAACAGGGTGTAAGCTATGGCTACACCTTC.

The gene calls are TRBV20-1 and TRBJ2-7; the match to TRBD1 covers 10 bases. CDR1 is DFQATT, CDR2 SNEGSKA, per germline (reference sequence). This CDR3 is built from 15 residues. The ends lost 6 bases at V and 0 bases at J; junction bases unmatched: 8. The CDR3 sequence: CSAHLGQGVSYEQYF. The CDR3 DNA reads TGCAGTGCCCACCTCGGACAGGGGGTCTCCTACGAGCAGTACTTC.

This clonotype occurred many times. The chain employs TRBV20-1 and TRBJ2-1, with D unresolved. CDR1 and CDR2 from the germline V gene are DFQATT and SNEGSKA (reference sequence). Trimming took 3 bases from V and 6 from J, leaving 15 bases between them. CDR3 length equals 14 residues. The CDR3 loop is CSASATFVANEQFF. The CDR3 bases are TGCAGTGCTAGTGCCACCTTTGTTGCCAATGAGCAGTTCTTC.

This clonotype has at least ten counts. The rearrangement links TRBV29-1 to TRBJ2-5; D uncertain. Germline assignment: CDR1 SQVTM and CDR2 ANQGSEA. The CDR3 runs 12 residues. This CDR3 reads CSRRVIKETQYF. CDR3 nucleotide sequence: TGCAGTCGTCGGGTCATTAAAGAGACCCAGTACTTC.

The V call is TRBV12-3 or TRBV12-4, the J call TRBJ1-6; 12 bases are shared with TRBD1. This CDR3 contains 14 residues. Trimming took 3 bases from V and 12 from J; bases not matched to a gene: 3. CDR3 sequence reads: CASSLGQGAEPLHF. The CDR3 DNA sequence: TGTGCCAGCAGTTTGGGACAGGGGGCCGAACCCCTCCACTTT.

Details on this clonotype: A read error may produce the germline difference seen at one junction end. J is TRBJ2-3 and V is TRBV7-9; D may be TRBD1 (8 bases). Germline lookup yields CDR1 SEHNR and CDR2 FQNEAQ (reference sequence). The CDR3 covers 17 residues. CDR3 loop: CVSSLARGTGPTDTQYF. The CDR3 region has the DNA TGTGTCAGCAGCTTAGCGCGGGGGACAGGACCCACAGATACGCAGTATTTT.

This clonotype came up many times. The chain combines TRBV4-1 with TRBJ2-1; 8 positions match TRBD1. The trim removed 0 bases at V and 8 bases at J, leaving 9 bases unmatched. Germline assignment: CDR1 MGHRA and CDR2 YSYEKL. This CDR3 spans 16 amino acids. The CDR3, as DNA: TGCGCCAGCAGCCAAGAAGTCGGACAGGGAGGCGATGAGCAGTTCTTC. Its translation: CASSQEVGQGGDEQFF.

In the case of this clonotype: A single base separates this from a much larger clone, so it may be a read error. V is TRBV4-3 and J is TRBJ2-7; possibly TRBD2 for D (6 bases). Germline assignment: CDR1 LGHNA and CDR2 YSLEER. CDR3 length equals 15 residues. The CDR3 bases are TGCGCCAGCAGCCAAGAGCCGGGACTCCACTACAAGCAGTACTTC. Encoded protein: CASSQEPGLHYKQYF.

This clonotype was seen many times. This chain connects TRBV25-1 to TRBJ1-2; D gene ambiguous. Germline V gene sequence: CDR1 MGHDK, CDR2 SYGVNS. The CDR3 runs 14 residues. Trimming pared 1 base from V and 2 bases from J, leaving 8 bases between. CDR3 in amino acids: CASSESGENYGYTF. CDR3 DNA: TGTGCCAGCAGTGAATCCGGAGAGAACTATGGCTACACCTTC.

The chain couples TRBV19 to TRBJ2-1; tentative D call: TRBD2 (6 bases). Germline CDR1 LNHDA, CDR2 SQIVND (reference sequence). The CDR3 runs 15 residues. V was clipped by 5 bases and J by 4 bases, with 15 bases between them. This CDR3 reads CASSVASASYNEQFF. The CDR3 DNA reads TGTGCCAGTAGTGTAGCTAGCGCCTCTTACAATGAGCAGTTCTTC.

In this sample, this clonotype turned up a few times. This sequence joins TRBV27 and TRBJ2-3; TRBD1 is a possible D gene (5 bases). V lost 6 bases and J 0 bases, leaving 16 bases between the germline ends. CDR1 and CDR2 from the germline V gene are MNHEY and SMNVEV (reference sequence). The CDR3 runs 16 residues. CDR3 amino acids: CASRVTGATSTDTQYF. CDR3 DNA: TGTGCCAGCAGGGTGACTGGGGCTACTAGCACAGATACGCAGTATTTT.

This clonotype came up a few times. This sequence joins TRBV7-2 and TRBJ1-1, with D maybe TRBD1 (5 bases). The germline CDR1 and CDR2 sequences are SGHTA and FQGNSA. The V end was cut by 5 bases, the J end by 3 bases, with 10 bases between. The CDR3 sequence is 13 residues long. The CDR3 spells CASSRWGDTEAFF. DNA of the CDR3: TGTGCCAGCAGCCGGTGGGGGGACACTGAAGCTTTCTTT. Full variable domain (rest looked up from reference TRBV7-2 and TRBJ1-1): GAGVSQSPSNKVTEKGKDVELRCDPISGHTALYWYRQSLGQGLEFLIYFQGNSAPDKSGLPSDRFSAERTGGSVSTLTIQRTQQEDSAVYLCASSRWGDTEAFFGQGTRLTVV.

V usage is TRBV4-1 and J usage is TRBJ2-7, with 7 bases that match TRBD1. The germline V gene encodes CDR1 MGHRA and CDR2 YSYEKL. J gave up 0 bases and V 1 base, and 3 bases lay outside the gene matches. This CDR3 has 15 residues. CDR3 in DNA: TGCGCCAGCAGCCAAGGACAGGGAGTCTCCTACGAGCAGTACTTC. It specifies CASSQGQGVSYEQYF.

V gene TRBV20-1 combines with J gene TRBJ1-3; D uncertain. Looked up from germline, CDR1 is DFQATT and CDR2 is SNEGSKA (reference sequence). The CDR3 runs to 16 residues. Trimming pared 6 bases from V and 3 bases from J, leaving 21 bases between. This CDR3 reads CSATAGGHTLGNTIYF. The CDR3, as DNA: TGCAGTGCCACGGCGGGCGGGCACACTCTTGGAAACACCATATATTTT.

This clonotype showed up just a few times. V and J are TRBV30 and TRBJ1-3; D unresolved. Per germline, CDR1 GTSNPN and CDR2 SVGIG (reference sequence). The CDR3 is 14 amino acids. V lost 1 base and J lost 4, with 11 bases in between. The CDR3 here is CAWSDPKRGNTIYF. The CDR3 region has the DNA TGTGCCTGGAGTGACCCGAAGAGGGGAAACACCATATATTTT.